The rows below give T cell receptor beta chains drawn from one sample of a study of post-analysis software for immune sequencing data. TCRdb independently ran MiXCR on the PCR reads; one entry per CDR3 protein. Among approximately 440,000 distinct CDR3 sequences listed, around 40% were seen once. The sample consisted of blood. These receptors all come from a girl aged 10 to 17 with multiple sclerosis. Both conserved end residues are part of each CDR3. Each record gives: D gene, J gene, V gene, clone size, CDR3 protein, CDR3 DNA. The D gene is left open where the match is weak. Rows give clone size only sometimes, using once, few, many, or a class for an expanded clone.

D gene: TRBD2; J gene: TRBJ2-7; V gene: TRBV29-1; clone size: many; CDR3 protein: CSVRSAGVSYEQYF; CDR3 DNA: TGCAGCGTTCGGAGTGCGGGAGTCTCCTACGAGCAGTACTTC
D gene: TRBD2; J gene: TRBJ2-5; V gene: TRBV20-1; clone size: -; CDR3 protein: CSARQTRVGSGDQETQYF; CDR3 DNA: TGCAGTGCTAGACAAACGAGGGTGGGTAGCGGGGACCAAGAGACCCAGTACTTC
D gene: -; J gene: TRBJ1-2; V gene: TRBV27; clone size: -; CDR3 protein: CASSGTGLGLAGYTF; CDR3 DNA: TGTGCCAGCAGTGGCACAGGGCTAGGTCTTGCTGGCTACACCTTC
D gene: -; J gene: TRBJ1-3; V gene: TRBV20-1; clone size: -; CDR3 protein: CSACDRSSGNTIYF; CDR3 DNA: TGCAGTGCTTGTGACAGGAGCTCTGGAAACACCATATATTTT
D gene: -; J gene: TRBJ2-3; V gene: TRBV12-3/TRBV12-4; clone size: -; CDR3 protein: CASSFRARVDDTQYF; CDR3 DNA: TGTGCCAGCAGTTTCCGGGCTAGGGTAGACGATACGCAGTATTTT
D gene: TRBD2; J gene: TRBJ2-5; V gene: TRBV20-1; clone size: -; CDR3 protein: CSARDRASGSFQETQYF; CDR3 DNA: TGCAGTGCTAGAGATCGGGCTAGCGGGAGTTTCCAAGAGACCCAGTACTTC
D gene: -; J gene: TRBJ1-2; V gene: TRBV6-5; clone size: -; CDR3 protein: CASRAGEGYGYTF; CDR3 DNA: TGTGCCAGCAGGGCGGGGGAGGGCTATGGCTACACCTTC
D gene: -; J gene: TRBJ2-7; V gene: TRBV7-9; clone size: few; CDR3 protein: CASSLAQALDEQYF; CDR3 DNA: TGTGCCAGCAGCTTAGCGCAGGCCCTGGACGAGCAGTACTTC
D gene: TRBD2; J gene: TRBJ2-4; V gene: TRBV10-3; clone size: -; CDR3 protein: CAIRGLAGGEQYF; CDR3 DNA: TGTGCCATCAGGGGACTAGCGGGAGGTGAGCAGTACTTC
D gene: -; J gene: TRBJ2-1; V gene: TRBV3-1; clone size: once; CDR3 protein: CASSQATEQFF; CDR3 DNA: TGTGCCAGCAGCCAAGCGACCGAGCAGTTCTTC
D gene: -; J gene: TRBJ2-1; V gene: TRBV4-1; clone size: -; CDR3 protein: CASSQKPPGLTYNEQFF; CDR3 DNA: TGCGCCAGCAGCCAAAAACCCCCTGGCCTAACCTACAATGAGCAGTTCTTC
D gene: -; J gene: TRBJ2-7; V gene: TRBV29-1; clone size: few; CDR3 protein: CSVVDRGSYEQYF; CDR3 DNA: TGCAGCGTTGTTGATAGGGGAAGCTACGAGCAGTACTTC
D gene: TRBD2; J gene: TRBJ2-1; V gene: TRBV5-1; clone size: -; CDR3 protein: CASSLSLAGVGEQFF; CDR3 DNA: TGCGCCAGCAGCTTGAGCCTAGCGGGAGTTGGTGAGCAGTTCTTC
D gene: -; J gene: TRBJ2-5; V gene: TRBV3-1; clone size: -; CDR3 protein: CASSKGTEETQYF; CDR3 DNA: TGTGCCAGCAGCAAAGGGACTGAAGAGACCCAGTACTTC
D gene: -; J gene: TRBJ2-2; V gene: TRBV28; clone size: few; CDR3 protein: CASSLSPVGELFF; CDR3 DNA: TGTGCCAGCAGTTTATCCCCCGTCGGGGAGCTGTTTTTT
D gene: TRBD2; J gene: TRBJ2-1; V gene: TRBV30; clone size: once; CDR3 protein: CAWSPLAGDYNEQFF; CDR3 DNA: TGTGCCTGGAGCCCGCTAGCGGGAGACTACAATGAGCAGTTCTTC
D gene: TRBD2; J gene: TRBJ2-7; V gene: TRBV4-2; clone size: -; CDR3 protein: CASSQEGREASYEQYF; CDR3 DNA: TGTGCCAGCAGCCAGGAGGGGAGGGAGGCGTCCTACGAGCAGTACTTC
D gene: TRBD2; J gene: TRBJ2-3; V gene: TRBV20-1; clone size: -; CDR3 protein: CSARDTQREWGGTQYF; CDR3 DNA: TGCAGTGCTAGAGATACTCAGCGGGAGTGGGGTGGTACGCAGTATTTT
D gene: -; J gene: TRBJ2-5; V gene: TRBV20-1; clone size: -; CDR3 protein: CGARRQTQETQYF; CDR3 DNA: TGCGGTGCTAGGAGACAGACCCAAGAGACCCAGTACTTC
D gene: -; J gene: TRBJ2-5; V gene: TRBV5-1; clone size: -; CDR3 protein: CASSSNPRPETQYF; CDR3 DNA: TGCGCCAGCAGCTCCAACCCCCGACCGGAGACCCAGTACTTC
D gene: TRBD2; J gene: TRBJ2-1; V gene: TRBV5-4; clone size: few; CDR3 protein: CASSLYSGSNNEQFF; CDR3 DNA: TGTGCCAGCAGCCTATATAGCGGGAGCAACAATGAGCAGTTCTTC
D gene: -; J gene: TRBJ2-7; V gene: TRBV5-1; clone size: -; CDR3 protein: CASSYLEGVSYEQYF; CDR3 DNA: TGCGCCAGCAGTTACCTGGAGGGTGTCTCCTACGAGCAGTACTTC
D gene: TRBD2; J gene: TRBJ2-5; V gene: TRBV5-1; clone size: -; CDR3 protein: CASSPGLAIRRETQYF; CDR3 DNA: TGCGCCAGCAGCCCGGGACTAGCGATTCGGCGAGAGACCCAGTACTTC
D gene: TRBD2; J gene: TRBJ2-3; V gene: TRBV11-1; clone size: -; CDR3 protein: CASSPGLAGGEDTQYF; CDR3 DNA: TGTGCCAGCAGCCCGGGACTAGCGGGAGGCGAAGATACGCAGTATTTT
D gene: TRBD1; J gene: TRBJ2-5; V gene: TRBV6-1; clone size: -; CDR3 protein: CASSRDRGYGQYF; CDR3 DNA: TGTGCCAGCAGCCGGGACAGGGGATACGGGCAGTACTTC
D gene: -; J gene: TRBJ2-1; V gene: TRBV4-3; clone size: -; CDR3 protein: CASSQGSSFTIDNEQFF; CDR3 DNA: TGCGCCAGCAGCCAAGGATCGTCGTTTACTATAGACAATGAGCAGTTCTTC
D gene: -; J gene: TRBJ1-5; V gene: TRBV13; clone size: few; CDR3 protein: CASSFRRSNQPQHF; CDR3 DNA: TGTGCCAGCAGCTTCCGACGGAGCAATCAGCCCCAGCATTTT
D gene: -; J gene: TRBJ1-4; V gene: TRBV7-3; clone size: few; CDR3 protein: CASSLGGGQNEKLFF; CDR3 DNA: TGTGCCAGCAGCTTAGGCGGGGGGCAGAATGAAAAACTGTTTTTT
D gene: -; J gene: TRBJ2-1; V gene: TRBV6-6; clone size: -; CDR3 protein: CASSYSGLNEQFF; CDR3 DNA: TGTGCCAGCAGTTACTCGGGGTTGAATGAGCAGTTCTTC
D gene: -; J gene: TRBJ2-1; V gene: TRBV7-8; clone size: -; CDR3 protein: CASSHGVAGLDVNEQFF; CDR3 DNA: TGTGCCAGCAGCCACGGAGTAGCTGGGTTGGACGTCAATGAGCAGTTCTTC
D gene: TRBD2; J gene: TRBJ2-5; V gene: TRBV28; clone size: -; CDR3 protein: CASSLVTSGRETQYF; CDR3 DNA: TGTGCCAGCAGTTTAGTGACTAGCGGGAGAGAGACCCAGTACTTC
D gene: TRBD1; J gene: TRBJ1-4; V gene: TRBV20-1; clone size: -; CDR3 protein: CSARGTGRSEKLFF; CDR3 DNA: TGCAGTGCTAGAGGGACAGGGCGGAGTGAAAAACTGTTTTTT
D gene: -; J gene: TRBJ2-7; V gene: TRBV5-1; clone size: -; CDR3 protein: CASSSDPTQTYEQYF; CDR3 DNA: TGCGCCAGCAGCTCAGACCCAACTCAAACCTACGAGCAGTACTTC
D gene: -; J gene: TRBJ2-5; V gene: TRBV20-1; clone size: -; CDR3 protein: CSARDEQMPQETQYF; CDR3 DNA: TGCAGTGCTAGAGACGAGCAGATGCCCCAAGAGACCCAGTACTTC
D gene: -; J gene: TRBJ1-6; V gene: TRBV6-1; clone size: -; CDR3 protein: CASSEAGNSPLHF; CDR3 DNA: TGTGCCAGCAGTGAAGCGGGGAATTCACCCCTCCACTTT
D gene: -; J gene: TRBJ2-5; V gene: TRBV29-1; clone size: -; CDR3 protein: CSGDSGQETQYF; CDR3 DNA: TGCAGCGGTGATAGTGGCCAAGAGACCCAGTACTTC
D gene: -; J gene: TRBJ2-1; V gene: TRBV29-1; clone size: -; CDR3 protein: CSGDSGEQFF; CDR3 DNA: TGCAGCGGGGATTCGGGGGAGCAGTTCTTC
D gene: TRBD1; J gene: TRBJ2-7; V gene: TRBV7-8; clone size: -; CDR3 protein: CASSQVDRDPYEQYF; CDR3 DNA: TGTGCCAGCAGCCAAGTAGACAGGGATCCCTACGAGCAGTACTTC
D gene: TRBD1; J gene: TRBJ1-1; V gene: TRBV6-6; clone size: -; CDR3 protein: CASSYGADRDAEAFF; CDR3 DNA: TGTGCCAGCAGTTATGGGGCAGACAGGGACGCTGAAGCTTTCTTT
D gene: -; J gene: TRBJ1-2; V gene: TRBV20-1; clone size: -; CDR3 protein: CSASTLYGYTF; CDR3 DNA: TGCAGTGCTAGCACCCTCTATGGCTACACCTTC
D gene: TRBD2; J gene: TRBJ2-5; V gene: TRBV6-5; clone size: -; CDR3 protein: CASSYSMAGALGTYDEQYF; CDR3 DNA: TGTGCCAGCAGTTACTCGATGGCGGGAGCCCTTGGAACCTACGATGAGCAGTACTTC
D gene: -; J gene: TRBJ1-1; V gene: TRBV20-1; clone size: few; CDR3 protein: CSAPGGVKTEAFF; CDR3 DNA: TGCAGTGCTCCCGGAGGGGTGAAGACTGAAGCTTTCTTT
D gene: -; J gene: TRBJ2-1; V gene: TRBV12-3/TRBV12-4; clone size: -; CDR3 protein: CASRWSLDNEQFF; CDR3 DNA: TGTGCCAGCAGATGGTCACTAGACAATGAGCAGTTCTTC
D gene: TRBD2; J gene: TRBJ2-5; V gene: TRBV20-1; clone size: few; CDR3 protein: CSADGLAENQETQYF; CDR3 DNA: TGCAGTGCCGACGGACTAGCGGAGAACCAAGAGACCCAGTACTTC
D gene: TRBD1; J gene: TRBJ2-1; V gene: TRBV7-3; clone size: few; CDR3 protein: CASSQTGGLGNEQFF; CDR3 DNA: TGTGCCAGCAGCCAGACAGGGGGCTTAGGTAATGAGCAGTTCTTC
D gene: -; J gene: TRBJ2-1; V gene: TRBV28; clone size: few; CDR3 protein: CASSPPGDMSYNEQFF; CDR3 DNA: TGTGCCAGCAGTCCCCCCGGAGATATGTCCTACAATGAGCAGTTCTTC
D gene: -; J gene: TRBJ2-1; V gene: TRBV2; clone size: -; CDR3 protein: CASSVKLPPYNEQFF; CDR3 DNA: TGTGCCAGCAGTGTTAAACTACCTCCCTACAATGAGCAGTTCTTC